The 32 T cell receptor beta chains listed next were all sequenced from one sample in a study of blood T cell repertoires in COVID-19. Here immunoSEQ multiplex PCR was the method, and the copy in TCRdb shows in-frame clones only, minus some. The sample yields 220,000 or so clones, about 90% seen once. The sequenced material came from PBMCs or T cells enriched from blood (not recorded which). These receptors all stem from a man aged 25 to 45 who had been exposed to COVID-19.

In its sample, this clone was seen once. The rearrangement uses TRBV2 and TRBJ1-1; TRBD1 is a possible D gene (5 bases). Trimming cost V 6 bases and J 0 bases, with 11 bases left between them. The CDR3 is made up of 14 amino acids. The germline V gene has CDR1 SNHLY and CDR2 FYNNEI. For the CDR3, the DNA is TGTGCCAGCAGCGCTCAGACAGTGAACACTGAAGCTTTCTTT. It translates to CASSAQTVNTEAFF.

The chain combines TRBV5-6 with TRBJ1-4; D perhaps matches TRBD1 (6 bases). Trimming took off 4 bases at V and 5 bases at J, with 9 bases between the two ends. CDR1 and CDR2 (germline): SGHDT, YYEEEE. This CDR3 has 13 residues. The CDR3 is CASSVGQNEKLFF. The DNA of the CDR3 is TGTGCCAGCAGCGTAGGACAGAATGAAAAACTGTTTTTT.

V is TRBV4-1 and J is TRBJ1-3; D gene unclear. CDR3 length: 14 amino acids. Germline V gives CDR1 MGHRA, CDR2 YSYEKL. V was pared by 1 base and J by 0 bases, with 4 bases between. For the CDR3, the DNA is TGCGCCAGCAGCCAAGTCAGCTCTGGAAACACCATATATTTT. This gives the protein CASSQVSSGNTIYF.

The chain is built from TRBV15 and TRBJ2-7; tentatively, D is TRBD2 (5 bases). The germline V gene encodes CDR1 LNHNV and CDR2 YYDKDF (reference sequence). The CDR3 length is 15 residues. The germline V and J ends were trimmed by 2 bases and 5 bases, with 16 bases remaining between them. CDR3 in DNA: TGTGCCACCAGCAGACAAGCGGTAGGGCTCGACGAGCAGTACTTC. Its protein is CATSRQAVGLDEQYF.

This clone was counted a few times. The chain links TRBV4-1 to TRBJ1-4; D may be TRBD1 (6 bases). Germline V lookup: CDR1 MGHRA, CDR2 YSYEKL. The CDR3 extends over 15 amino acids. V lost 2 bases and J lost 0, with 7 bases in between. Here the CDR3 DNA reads TGCGCCAGCAGCCAAACAGGGACAACTAATGAAAAACTGTTTTTT. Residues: CASSQTGTTNEKLFF.

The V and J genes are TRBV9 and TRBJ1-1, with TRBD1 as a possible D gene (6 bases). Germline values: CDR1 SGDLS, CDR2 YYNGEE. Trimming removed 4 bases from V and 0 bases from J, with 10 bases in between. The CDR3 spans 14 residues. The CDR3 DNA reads TGTGCCAGCAGCAAAGGACAGCTGAACACTGAAGCTTTCTTT. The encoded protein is CASSKGQLNTEAFF.

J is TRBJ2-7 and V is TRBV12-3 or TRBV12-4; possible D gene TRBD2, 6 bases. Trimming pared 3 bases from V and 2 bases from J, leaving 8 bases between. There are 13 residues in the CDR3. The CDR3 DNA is TGTGCCAGCAGTTTTGGGGGGACCTACGAGCAGTACTTC. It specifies CASSFGGTYEQYF.

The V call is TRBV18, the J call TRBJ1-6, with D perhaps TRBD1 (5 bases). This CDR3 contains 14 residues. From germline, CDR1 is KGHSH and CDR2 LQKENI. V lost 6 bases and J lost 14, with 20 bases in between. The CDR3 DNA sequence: TGTGCCAGCTCCCCTGGGCACAGGTTGGGCTCCCTCCACTTT. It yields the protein CASSPGHRLGSLHF. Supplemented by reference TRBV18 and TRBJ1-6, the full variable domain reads NAGVMQNPRHLVRRRGQEARLRCSPMKGHSHVYWYRQLPEEGLKFMVYLQKENIIDESGMPKERFSAEFPKEGPSILRIQQVVRGDSAAYFCASSPGHRLGSLHFGNGTRLTVT.

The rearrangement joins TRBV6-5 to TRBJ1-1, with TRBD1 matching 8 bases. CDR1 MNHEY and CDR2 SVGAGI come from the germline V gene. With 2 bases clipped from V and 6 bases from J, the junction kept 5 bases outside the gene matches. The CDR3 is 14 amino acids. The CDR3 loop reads CASSYTGGRAEAFF. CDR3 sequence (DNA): TGTGCCAGCAGTTACACAGGGGGGAGGGCTGAAGCTTTCTTT.

The CDR3 loop is CASSQEGRGSSGNTIYF. CDR3 bases: TGTGCCAGCAGCCAAGAGGGCCGGGGGAGCTCTGGAAACACCATATATTTT. V gene TRBV3-1 (or the pseudogene TRBV3-2) combines with J gene TRBJ1-3, with a tentative D call TRBD1 (5 bases). Trimming shortened V by 0 bases and J by 0 bases, and 12 bases separated the two germline ends. This CDR3 comprises 17 residues. Germline V CDR1 and CDR2: LGHDT, YNNKEL (reference sequence).

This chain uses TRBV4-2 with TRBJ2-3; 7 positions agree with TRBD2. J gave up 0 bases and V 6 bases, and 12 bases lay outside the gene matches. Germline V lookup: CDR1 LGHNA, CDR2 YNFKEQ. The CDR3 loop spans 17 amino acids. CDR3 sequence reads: CASRQNPGTMSTDTQYF. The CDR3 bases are TGTGCCAGCAGACAAAACCCCGGGACTATGAGCACAGATACGCAGTATTTT.

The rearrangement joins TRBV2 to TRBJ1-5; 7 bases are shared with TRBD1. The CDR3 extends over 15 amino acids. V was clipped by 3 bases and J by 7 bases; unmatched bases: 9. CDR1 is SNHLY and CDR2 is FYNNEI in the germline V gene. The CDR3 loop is CASSDPGTAEQPQHF. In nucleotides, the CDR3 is TGTGCCAGCAGTGATCCCGGGACAGCGGAACAGCCCCAGCATTTT.

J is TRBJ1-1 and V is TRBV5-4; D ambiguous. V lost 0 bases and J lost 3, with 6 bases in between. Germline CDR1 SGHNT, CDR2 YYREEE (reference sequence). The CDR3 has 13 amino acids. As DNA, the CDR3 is TGTGCCAGCAGCTTGGACAGCTACACTGAAGCTTTCTTT. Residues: CASSLDSYTEAFF. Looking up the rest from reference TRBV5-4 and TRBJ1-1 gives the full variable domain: ETGVTQSPTHLIKTRGQQVTLRCSSQSGHNTVSWYQQALGQGPQFIFQYYREEENGRGNFPPRFSGLQFPNYSSELNVNALELDDSALYLCASSLDSYTEAFFGQGTRLTVV.

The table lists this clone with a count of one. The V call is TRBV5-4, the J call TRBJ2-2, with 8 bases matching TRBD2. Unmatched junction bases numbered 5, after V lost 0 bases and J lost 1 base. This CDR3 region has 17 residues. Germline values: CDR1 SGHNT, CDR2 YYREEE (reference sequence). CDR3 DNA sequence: TGTGCCAGCAGCTTGGTTTTGCGGGAGGTGAACACCGGGGAGCTGTTTTTT. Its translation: CASSLVLREVNTGELFF.

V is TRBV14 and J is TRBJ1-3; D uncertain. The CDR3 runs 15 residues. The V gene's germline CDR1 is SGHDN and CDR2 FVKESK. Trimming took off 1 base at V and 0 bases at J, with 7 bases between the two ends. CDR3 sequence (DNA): TGTGCCAGCAGCCAAGTAAGGAGCTCTGGAAACACCATATATTTT. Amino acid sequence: CASSQVRSSGNTIYF. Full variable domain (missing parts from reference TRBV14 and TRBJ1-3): EAGVTQFPSHSVIEKGQTVTLRCDPISGHDNLYWYRRVMGKEIKFLLHFVKESKQDESGMPNNRFLAERTGGTYSTLKVQPAELEDSGVYFCASSQVRSSGNTIYFGEGSWLTVV.

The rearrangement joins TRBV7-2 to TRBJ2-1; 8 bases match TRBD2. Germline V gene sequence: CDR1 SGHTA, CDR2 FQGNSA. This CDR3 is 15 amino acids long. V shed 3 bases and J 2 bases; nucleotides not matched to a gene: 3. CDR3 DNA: TGTGCCAGCAGCTTTAGTAGCGGGGCCTACAATGAGCAGTTCTTC. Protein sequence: CASSFSSGAYNEQFF.

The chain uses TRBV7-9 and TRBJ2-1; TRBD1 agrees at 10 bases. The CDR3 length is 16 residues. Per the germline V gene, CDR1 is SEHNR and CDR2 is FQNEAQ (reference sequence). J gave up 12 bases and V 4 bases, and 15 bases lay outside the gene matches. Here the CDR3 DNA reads TGTGCCAGCAGCTCACTGGGACAGGGGCAAGGGAACGGGCAGTTCTTC. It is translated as CASSSLGQGQGNGQFF.

CDR3 sequence (DNA): TGTGCCAGCAGCTTCGGAGGGGCAGATACGCAGTATTTT. The encoded protein is CASSFGGADTQYF. V is TRBV5-6 and J is TRBJ2-3; D is possibly TRBD2 (6 bases). The V end was cut by 2 bases, the J end by 4 bases, with 8 bases between. This CDR3 contains 13 residues. Germline loops: CDR1 SGHDT, CDR2 YYEEEE.

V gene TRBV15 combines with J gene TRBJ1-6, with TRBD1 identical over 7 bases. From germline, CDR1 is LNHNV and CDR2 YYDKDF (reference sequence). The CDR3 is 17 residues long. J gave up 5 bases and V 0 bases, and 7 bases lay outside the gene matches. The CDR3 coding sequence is TGTGCCACCAGCAGAGATAAGGGGGCGACGAATAATTCACCCCTCCACTTT. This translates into CATSRDKGATNNSPLHF.

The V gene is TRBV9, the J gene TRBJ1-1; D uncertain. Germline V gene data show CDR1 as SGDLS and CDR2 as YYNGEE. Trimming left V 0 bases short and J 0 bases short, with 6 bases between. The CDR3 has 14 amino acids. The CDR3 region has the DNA TGTGCCAGCAGCGTAGTTGGCCTGAACACTGAAGCTTTCTTT. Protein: CASSVVGLNTEAFF.

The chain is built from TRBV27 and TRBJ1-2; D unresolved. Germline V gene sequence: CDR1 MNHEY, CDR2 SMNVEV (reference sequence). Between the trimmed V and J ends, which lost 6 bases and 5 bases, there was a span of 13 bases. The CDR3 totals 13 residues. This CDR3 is CASSRPGGYGYTF. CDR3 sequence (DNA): TGTGCCAGCAGCCGCCCCGGAGGGTATGGCTACACCTTC.

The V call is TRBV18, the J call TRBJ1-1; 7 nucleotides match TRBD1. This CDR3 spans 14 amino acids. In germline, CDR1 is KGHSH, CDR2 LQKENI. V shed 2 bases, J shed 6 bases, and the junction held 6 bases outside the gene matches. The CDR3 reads CASSPDRVGAEAFF. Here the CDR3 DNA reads TGTGCCAGCTCACCAGACAGGGTCGGAGCTGAAGCTTTCTTT.

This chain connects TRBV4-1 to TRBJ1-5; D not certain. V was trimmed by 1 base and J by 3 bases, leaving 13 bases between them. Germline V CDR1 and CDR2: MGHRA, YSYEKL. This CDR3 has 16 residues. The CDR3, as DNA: TGCGCCAGCAGCCAAGTATTTGAGCCGATCAATCAGCCCCAGCATTTT. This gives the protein CASSQVFEPINQPQHF.

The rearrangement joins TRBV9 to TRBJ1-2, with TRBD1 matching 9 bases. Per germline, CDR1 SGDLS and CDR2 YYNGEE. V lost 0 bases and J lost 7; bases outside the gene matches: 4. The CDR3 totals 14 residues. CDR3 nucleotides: TGTGCCAGCAGCGTAGCTCGACAGGGGGGTGGCTACACCTTC. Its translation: CASSVARQGGGYTF.

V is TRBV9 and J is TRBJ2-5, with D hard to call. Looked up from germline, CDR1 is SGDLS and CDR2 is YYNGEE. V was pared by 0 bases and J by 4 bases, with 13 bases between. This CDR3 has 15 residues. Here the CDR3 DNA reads TGTGCCAGCAGCGTAGCCCCTGAGGTAGGAGAGACCCAGTACTTC. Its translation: CASSVAPEVGETQYF.

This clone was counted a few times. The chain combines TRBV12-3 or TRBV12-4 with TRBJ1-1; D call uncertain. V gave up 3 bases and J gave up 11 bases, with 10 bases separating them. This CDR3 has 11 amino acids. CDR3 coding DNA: TGTGCCAGCAGTTTGGGGAGCGGGGCTTTCTTT. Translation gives CASSLGSGAFF.

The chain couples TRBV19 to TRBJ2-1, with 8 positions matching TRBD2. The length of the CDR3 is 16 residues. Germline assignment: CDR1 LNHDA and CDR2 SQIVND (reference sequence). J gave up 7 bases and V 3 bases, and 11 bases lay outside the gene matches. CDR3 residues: CASSMMAGGRGNEQFF. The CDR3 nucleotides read TGTGCCAGTAGTATGATGGCGGGGGGTAGGGGGAATGAGCAGTTCTTC.

The CDR3 reads CASSLSPAGEQYF. The CDR3 DNA reads TGTGCCAGCAGCTTGTCCCCGGCCGGGGAGCAGTACTTC. The J gene is TRBJ2-7, the V gene TRBV7-2; D is ambiguous. The V end was cut by 3 bases, the J end by 7 bases, with 13 bases between. Germline CDR1 SGHTA, CDR2 FQGNSA. CDR3 length: 13 residues.

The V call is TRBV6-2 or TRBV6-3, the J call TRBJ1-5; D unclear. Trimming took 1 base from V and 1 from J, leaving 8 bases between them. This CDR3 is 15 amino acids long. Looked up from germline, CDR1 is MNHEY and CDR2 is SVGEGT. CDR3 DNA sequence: TGTGCCAGCAGTTACTGGAGGCCAAGCAATCAGCCCCAGCATTTT. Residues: CASSYWRPSNQPQHF.

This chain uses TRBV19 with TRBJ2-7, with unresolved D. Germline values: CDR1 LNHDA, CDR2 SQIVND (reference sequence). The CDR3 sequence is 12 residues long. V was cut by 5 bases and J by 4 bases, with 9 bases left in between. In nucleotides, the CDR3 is TGTGCCAGTAGTCAAGTCGGGTACGAGCAGTACTTC. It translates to CASSQVGYEQYF.

Written as DNA, the CDR3 is TGTGCCAGCAGTGGTCTCCAGCGTCCTAACTATGGCTACACCTTC. Amino acids: CASSGLQRPNYGYTF. The rearrangement uses TRBV27 and TRBJ1-2, with D uncertain. Trimming left V 5 bases short and J 0 bases short, with 13 bases between. CDR3 length: 15 amino acids. Germline CDR1 is MNHEY and CDR2 is SMNVEV (reference sequence).

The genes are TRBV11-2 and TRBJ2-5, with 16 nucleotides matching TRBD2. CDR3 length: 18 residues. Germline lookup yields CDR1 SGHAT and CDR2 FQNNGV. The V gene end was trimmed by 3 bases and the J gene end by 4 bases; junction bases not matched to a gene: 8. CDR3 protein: CASSFGTSGGARGETQYF. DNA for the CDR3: TGTGCCAGCAGCTTCGGGACTAGCGGGGGGGCAAGGGGAGAGACCCAGTACTTC.